This TCR beta chain originates from a study of CD8 T cells in Susac syndrome. Study-level points and caveats: The study's TCR sequencing and HLA analysis covered a relatively small number of individuals, and the study acknowledged this.

The CDR3 is 14 amino acids. V lost 5 bases and J 0 bases, leaving 11 bases between the germline ends. From germline, CDR1 is MNHNS and CDR2 SASEGT. This clonotype has only a few counts. Its specificity is unknown. After extraction with the RNeasy kit, roughly 0.45 to 1 ug of the RNA was reverse transcribed using random hexamers. One entry per CDR3 protein results from TCRdb running MiXCR on the immunoSEQ multiplex PCR reads. The top ten hold approximately 0.09% of the sample, which has roughly 200,000 distinct CDR3 sequences, approximately 96% seen once. The specimen was CD4+ T cells from PBMCs. V usage is TRBV6-1 and J usage is TRBJ2-7, with D possibly TRBD1 on 6 matching bases. The sequence derives from a human donor with multiple sclerosis. In DNA, the CDR3 is TGTGCCAGCAGTTTCAAAGGGGGCTCCTACGAGCAGTACTTC. This encodes CASSFKGGSYEQYF.